One sample yielded the 27 T cell receptor beta chains listed below, sequenced in a study of shared clonotypes between healthy human individuals. Sequencing was performed with immunoSEQ multiplex PCR; in TCRdb, only in-frame clones are kept and a portion is missing. The profile covers hundreds of thousands of clones, with 73% appearing a single time and around 1.8% taken by the ten largest. Material for sequencing was memory CD4+ T cells sorted from blood. The subset is: CD45RA-negative fraction. The receptors stem from a young woman in good health.

To note about this clone: A much larger clone sits a single nucleotide away, making a read error possible. V is TRBV7-9 and J is TRBJ1-1, with D unclear. Germline CDR1 is SEHNR and CDR2 is FQNEAQ (reference sequence). Deletions cut 1 base from V and 2 bases from J, with 8 bases between. CDR3 length: 14 residues. The CDR3 here is CASSLGGFNTEAFF. The CDR3 bases are TGTGCCAGCAGCTTAGGGGGTTTCAACACTGAAGCTTTCTTT.

This rearrangement joins TRBV5-6 to TRBJ1-2; the D is unclear. CDR1 is SGHDT and CDR2 is YYEEEE in the germline V gene. This CDR3 is 16 amino acids long. Trimming removed 4 bases at V and 3 bases at J, with 19 bases between. The CDR3 DNA reads TGTGCCAGCAGCCCGTGGCCCCATTGGAGCGACTATGGCTACACCTTC. Its protein product is CASSPWPHWSDYGYTF.

This clone has a handful of counts. This sequence joins TRBV2 and TRBJ1-1, with no clear D. CDR1 and CDR2 (germline): SNHLY, FYNNEI. This CDR3 contains 13 residues. Trimming stripped 3 bases from V and 4 bases from J, with 9 bases between. CDR3 residues: CASSDSIVTEAFF. DNA of the CDR3: TGTGCCAGCAGTGACTCCATTGTCACTGAAGCTTTCTTT.

In DNA form, the CDR3 reads TGCGCCAGCAGCCCCCCGGACAGGGGGCTGGGCAATGAGCAGTTCTTC. This codes for CASSPPDRGLGNEQFF. The chain employs TRBV4-1 and TRBJ2-1, with TRBD1 matching 11 bases. V shed 4 bases, J shed 6 bases, and the junction held 8 bases outside the gene matches. CDR1 and CDR2 from the germline V gene are MGHRA and YSYEKL. This CDR3 spans 16 amino acids.

This clone was picked up one time. The chain couples TRBV7-9 to TRBJ1-3, with TRBD1 as a possible D gene (6 bases). CDR1 SEHNR and CDR2 FQNEAQ come from the germline V gene (reference sequence). This CDR3 region has 16 residues. V was clipped by 5 bases and J by 0 bases, with 14 bases between them. CDR3 DNA: TGTGCCAGCAGCACACTGACAGGCTTCTCTGGAAACACCATATATTTT. Encoded protein: CASSTLTGFSGNTIYF.

The chain uses TRBV30 and TRBJ1-2, with a weak D call TRBD1 (5 bases). This CDR3 is built from 16 residues. V lost 4 bases and J lost 5, with 23 bases in between. Germline-derived CDR1 and CDR2 are GTSNPN and SVGIG (reference sequence). The CDR3 spells CAWNSWGEAPLYGYTF. CDR3 nucleotide sequence: TGTGCCTGGAACTCCTGGGGGGAGGCCCCACTGTATGGCTACACCTTC. Combining the CDR3 with reference TRBV30 and TRBJ1-2 gives the whole variable domain SQTIHQWPATLVQPVGSPLSLECTVEGTSNPNLYWYRQAAGRGLQLLFYSVGIGQISSEVPQNLSASRPQDRQFILSSKKLLLSDSGFYLCAWNSWGEAPLYGYTFGSGTRLTVV.

The V gene is TRBV27, the J gene TRBJ2-7; D is tentatively TRBD1 or TRBD2 (5 bases each). The CDR3 sequence is 17 residues long. Germline V gene lookup returns CDR1 MNHEY and CDR2 SMNVEV (reference sequence). V lost 6 bases to trimming and J lost 3 bases, with 24 bases between them. The CDR3 sequence is CASSDPRGGESRYEQYF. The CDR3 DNA reads as TGTGCCAGCAGCGACCCCCGGGGCGGAGAAAGCCGCTACGAGCAGTACTTC.

The J gene is TRBJ2-7, the V gene TRBV10-3, with TRBD2 matching over 11 bases. The CDR3 totals 14 residues. Per the germline V gene, CDR1 is ENHRY and CDR2 is SYGVKD. The junction had 3 bases not matched to a gene; V was cut back by 5 bases and J by 3 bases. This CDR3 reads CAISFGTSGYEQYF. The CDR3 nucleotides are TGTGCCATCAGTTTCGGGACTAGCGGCTACGAGCAGTACTTC.

The chain links TRBV11-2 to TRBJ2-5; tentatively, D is TRBD1 (9 bases). CDR3 length: 16 amino acids. Trimming cost V 1 base and J 5 bases, with 17 bases left between them. The V gene's germline CDR1 is SGHAT and CDR2 FQNNGV. The CDR3 spells CASSLAGGTGFETQYF. In DNA, the CDR3 is TGTGCCAGCAGCTTAGCGGGGGGGACAGGGTTTGAGACCCAGTACTTC.

The rearrangement links TRBV9 to TRBJ2-1; no clear D gene. V was trimmed by 4 bases and J by 6 bases, leaving 20 bases between them. Germline assignment: CDR1 SGDLS and CDR2 YYNGEE. CDR3 length: 16 residues. CDR3 nucleotides: TGTGCCAGCAGCCCCCATCAAGTACTATCCGCCAATGAGCAGTTCTTC. Its protein is CASSPHQVLSANEQFF.

The chain combines TRBV25-1 with TRBJ2-6; weak D call: TRBD2 (5 bases). V was pared by 3 bases and J by 3 bases, with 9 bases between. From germline, CDR1 is MGHDK and CDR2 SYGVNS. There are 15 residues in the CDR3. CDR3 DNA sequence: TGTGCCAGCAGTGATGACGGGAATGGGGCCAACGTCCTGACTTTC. Encoded protein: CASSDDGNGANVLTF.

The chain joins TRBV6-1 to TRBJ1-5; D perhaps matches TRBD1 (5 bases). Per the germline V gene, CDR1 is MNHNS and CDR2 is SASEGT. The germline V and J ends were trimmed by 2 bases and 1 base, with 9 bases remaining between them. CDR3 length: 15 residues. The CDR3 protein is CASSEQGGSNQPQHF. The CDR3 coding sequence is TGTGCCAGCAGTGAACAGGGCGGCAGCAATCAGCCCCAGCATTTT.

This clone was observed at least ten times. This rearrangement joins TRBV7-9 to TRBJ1-1; no firm D call. The CDR3 covers 15 residues. Germline CDR1 SEHNR, CDR2 FQNEAQ (reference sequence). Trimming took off 5 bases at V and 8 bases at J, with 21 bases between the two ends. The CDR3 region is CASSPLTKAAWEAFF. The CDR3 DNA is TGTGCCAGCAGCCCACTAACTAAGGCGGCATGGGAAGCTTTCTTT.

This clone appeared a few times. The chain employs TRBV7-9 and TRBJ1-1; D unclear. Germline lookup yields CDR1 SEHNR and CDR2 FQNEAQ (reference sequence). The CDR3 sequence is 15 residues long. V was shortened by 3 bases and J by 1 base, with 12 bases between the two germline ends. CDR3 DNA sequence: TGTGCCAGCAGCTTCCAGACAAGTAGGAACACTGAAGCTTTCTTT. Translating gives CASSFQTSRNTEAFF.

The V gene is TRBV18, the J gene TRBJ2-1, with 10 positions matching TRBD1. Per the germline V gene, CDR1 is KGHSH and CDR2 is LQKENI. J lost 8 bases, V lost 8 bases, and 6 bases had no gene match. The CDR3 sequence is 13 residues long. CDR3 sequence reads: CASNRDRGDEQFF. The CDR3 DNA is TGTGCCAGCAACCGGGACAGGGGCGATGAGCAGTTCTTC.

This chain links TRBV7-2 with TRBJ1-3; perhaps TRBD1 as D (5 bases). CDR3 length: 16 amino acids. Germline V CDR1 and CDR2: SGHTA, FQGNSA. Trimming cost V 4 bases and J 0 bases, with 13 bases left between them. The CDR3 sequence: CASSSLMGGSGNTIYF. As DNA, the CDR3 is TGTGCCAGCAGCTCCCTAATGGGGGGCTCTGGAAACACCATATATTTT.

This clone occurred a few times. This rearrangement joins TRBV19 to TRBJ2-7, with TRBD1 matching over 8 bases. This CDR3 has 15 residues. Germline V gene lookup returns CDR1 LNHDA and CDR2 SQIVND (reference sequence). The ends lost 5 bases at V and 7 bases at J; junction bases unmatched: 13. This CDR3 is CASSSNRGERREQYF. CDR3 in DNA: TGTGCCAGTAGTTCCAACAGGGGGGAACGAAGGGAGCAGTACTTC.

The V call is TRBV6-6, the J call TRBJ2-2, with D perhaps TRBD1 or TRBD2 (5 bases each). This CDR3 contains 16 residues. V gave up 9 bases and J gave up 4 bases, with 21 bases separating them. Germline V CDR1 and CDR2: MNHNY, SVGAGI (reference sequence). CDR3 coding DNA: TGTGCCAGTTTTCTCGTTGGGGGAGCGGTCACCGGGGAGCTGTTTTTT. As protein: CASFLVGGAVTGELFF.

The chain employs TRBV19 and TRBJ1-5; possibly TRBD1 for D (5 bases). Trimming stripped 5 bases from V and 7 bases from J, with 12 bases between. The CDR3 sequence is 13 residues long. The germline V gene encodes CDR1 LNHDA and CDR2 SQIVND (reference sequence). The CDR3 protein is CASSPGLLQPQHF. CDR3 coding DNA: TGTGCCAGTAGTCCGGGACTTTTACAGCCCCAGCATTTT.

CDR3 protein: CASSELGESSYNEQFF. The CDR3, as DNA: TGTGCCAGCAGTGAATTGGGAGAGTCCTCCTACAATGAGCAGTTCTTC. This sequence joins TRBV25-1 and TRBJ2-1, with D possibly matching TRBD2 (5 bases). The V end was cut by 1 base, the J end by 0 bases, with 10 bases between. CDR1 MGHDK and CDR2 SYGVNS come from the germline V gene. The CDR3 totals 16 residues.

J is TRBJ1-1 and V is TRBV9; D not resolved. The germline CDR1 and CDR2 sequences are SGDLS and YYNGEE. The CDR3 consists of 13 residues. Deletions cut 0 bases from V and 0 bases from J, with 3 bases between. In DNA, the CDR3 is TGTGCCAGCAGCGTAGATTTGAACACTGAAGCTTTCTTT. This sequence encodes CASSVDLNTEAFF.

The gene calls are TRBV27 and TRBJ2-7; no firm D call. This CDR3 is built from 15 residues. Trimming shortened V by 6 bases and J by 0 bases, and 15 bases separated the two germline ends. From germline, CDR1 is MNHEY and CDR2 SMNVEV (reference sequence). The CDR3 reads CASSANPSISYEQYF. As DNA, the CDR3 is TGTGCCAGCAGCGCTAACCCTTCAATCTCCTACGAGCAGTACTTC.

The genes are TRBV4-1 and TRBJ2-7; a possible D gene is TRBD1 (6 bases). This CDR3 region has 14 residues. Germline loops: CDR1 MGHRA, CDR2 YSYEKL. V shed 4 bases and J shed 3 bases, with 13 bases lying between them. This CDR3 is CASSLKTGFYEQYF. The CDR3 DNA follows: TGCGCCAGCAGCCTTAAGACAGGCTTCTACGAGCAGTACTTC.

The genes are TRBV7-9 and TRBJ2-5; D is possibly TRBD1 (6 bases). In germline, CDR1 is SEHNR, CDR2 FQNEAQ (reference sequence). V dropped 5 bases and J dropped 1 base, with 11 bases sitting between them. This CDR3 spans 14 amino acids. The CDR3 sequence is CASSPRTAQETQYF. Here the CDR3 DNA reads TGTGCCAGCAGCCCACGGACAGCCCAAGAGACCCAGTACTTC.

This clone was observed at least ten times. The chain carries TRBV11-2 and TRBJ2-2; D possibly uses TRBD1 or TRBD2 (5 bases each). V was pared by 3 bases and J by 0 bases, with 11 bases between. Germline CDR1 reads SGHAT; CDR2 reads FQNNGV. This CDR3 comprises 16 residues. The CDR3 DNA is TGTGCCAGCAGCTTCGAGCAGGGAGCGAACACCGGGGAGCTGTTTTTT. Protein: CASSFEQGANTGELFF.

The count of this clone is one. This chain joins TRBV5-1 and TRBJ2-1; TRBD2 aligns across 9 bases. The germline V gene encodes CDR1 SGHRS and CDR2 YFSETQ. This CDR3 contains 16 residues. The J segment lost 3 bases and the V segment lost 4 bases, leaving 8 bases of the junction unmatched. The CDR3 nucleotides are TGCGCCAGCAGCGCCCCGACTAGCGGACGCTACAATGAGCAGTTCTTC. Its protein product is CASSAPTSGRYNEQFF.

The chain joins TRBV7-6 to TRBJ1-3; 7 bases map to TRBD1. CDR1 SGHVS and CDR2 FNYEAQ come from the germline V gene. Germline trimming cut 1 base from V and 2 bases from J; bases unmatched to any gene: 5. This CDR3 has 16 residues. The chain's CDR3 is CASSLGAGGAGNTIYF. The CDR3 DNA is TGTGCCAGCAGCTTAGGCGCAGGGGGTGCTGGAAACACCATATATTTT.